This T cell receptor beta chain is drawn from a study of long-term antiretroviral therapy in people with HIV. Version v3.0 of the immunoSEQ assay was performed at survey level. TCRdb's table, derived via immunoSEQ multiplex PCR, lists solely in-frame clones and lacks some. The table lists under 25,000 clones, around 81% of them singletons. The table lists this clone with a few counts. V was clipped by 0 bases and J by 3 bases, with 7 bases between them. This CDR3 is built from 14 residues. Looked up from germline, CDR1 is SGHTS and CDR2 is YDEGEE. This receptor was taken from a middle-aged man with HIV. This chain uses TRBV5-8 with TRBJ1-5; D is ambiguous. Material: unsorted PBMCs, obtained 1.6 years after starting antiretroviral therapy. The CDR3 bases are TGTGCCAGCAGCTTGGTCTATGACAATCAGCCCCAGCATTTT. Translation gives CASSLVYDNQPQHF.